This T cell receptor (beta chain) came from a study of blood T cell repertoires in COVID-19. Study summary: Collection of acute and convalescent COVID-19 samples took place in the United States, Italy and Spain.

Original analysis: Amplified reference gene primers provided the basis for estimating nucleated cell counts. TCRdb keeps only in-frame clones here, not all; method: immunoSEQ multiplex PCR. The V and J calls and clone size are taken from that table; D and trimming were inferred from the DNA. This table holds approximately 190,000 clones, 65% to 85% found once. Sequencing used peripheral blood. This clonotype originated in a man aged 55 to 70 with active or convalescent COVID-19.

The DNA for the CDR3 is TGTGCCAGCTCACCCCTTTCTAGCGGCAATATGGAGACCCAGTACTTC. The encoded protein is CASSPLSSGNMETQYF. The chain employs TRBV18 and TRBJ2-5, with TRBD2 matching over 7 bases. Germline trimming cut 3 bases from V and 5 bases from J; bases unmatched to any gene: 12. Germline V CDR1 and CDR2: KGHSH, LQKENI. CDR3 length: 16 amino acids.